The clone carrying this T cell receptor beta chain appeared many times. Its antigen is undetermined. Regions amplified from RNA transcripts were the TCR beta CDR3 regions. Primed by the HTBI set, a first-round RT-PCR was run on the TCR CDR3. TCRdb called the multiplex PCR reads again in MiXCR, with one record for every CDR3 protein. The sample lists around 600,000 distinct CDR3 sequences, 12% to 15% occurring once. The data belong to a study of T cells in Graves' hyperthyroidism and ophthalmopathy. Disease duration was under 3 months in the ophthalmopathy patients, who also had a Clinical Activity Score of at least 3 and a NOSPECS grade of at least 4. The PBMCs had their origin in more than 9.5 ml of fresh peripheral blood. CDR1 is KGHDR and CDR2 is SFDVKD in the germline V gene. Trimming removed 2 bases from V and 6 bases from J; junction bases left unmatched: 8. The CDR3 extends over 16 amino acids.

Study results and limitations: Ophthalmopathy onset followed model prediction by a median approximately 7 months. Ophthalmopathy and stable hyperthyroidism were separated by a 13 V-J model.

The V and J genes are TRBV24-1 and TRBJ2-1; 8 bases map to TRBD1. The receptor was isolated from a young woman with Graves' ophthalmopathy. Sequencing was done on a sample of blood. As DNA, the CDR3 is TGTGCCACCAGTGATTCCGGGACAGGCCACTTCAATGAGCAGTTCTTC. Its translation: CATSDSGTGHFNEQFF.